The T cell receptor beta chain described here comes from a study of cytomegalovirus exposure and HLA in healthy donors. Study-wide results and limits: Analysis performed later found 15,000 or so TCR beta sequences associated with HLA alleles at 0.05 false discovery rate. The majority of TCR sequences were rare, yet some public TCRs appeared in many donors.

In regard to this clone: Its antigen is still unknown.

Germline values: CDR1 SGHTA, CDR2 FQGNSA. V gave up 1 base and J gave up 2 bases; unmatched junction bases: 1. The CDR3 is 14 residues long. Both 60 Vbeta primers and 13 Jbeta primers went into the PCR. As originally analysed: In a later analysis, the count reached about 82 million unique TCR beta chains, with about 9.9 million shared. Sequencing was performed with immunoSEQ multiplex PCR; in TCRdb, only in-frame clones are kept and a portion is missing. V, J and clone size are taken as reported in that table, and D and trimming were inferred from the DNA itself. The profile shows over 150,000 clones, 75% to 85% of them singletons.

Specimen: PBMCs. The source of this sequence is a woman aged 50 to 60 in good health and CMV-seronegative. The V gene is TRBV7-2, the J gene TRBJ2-7, with TRBD2 identical over 8 bases. CDR3 loop: CASSLELAAYEQYF. In nucleotides, the CDR3 is TGTGCCAGCAGCTTAGAACTAGCGGCCTACGAGCAGTACTTC. Supplemented by reference TRBV7-2 and TRBJ2-7, the full variable domain reads GAGVSQSPSNKVTEKGKDVELRCDPISGHTALYWYRQSLGQGLEFLIYFQGNSAPDKSGLPSDRFSAERTGGSVSTLTIQRTQQEDSAVYLCASSLELAAYEQYFGPGTRLTVT.